Sequencing of this T cell receptor (beta chain) was carried out in a study of blood T cell repertoires in COVID-19. Overall study: The cDNA or gDNA used as material had been derived from T cells, B-cell-depleted T cells, or PBMCs.

Original handling: Amplification of reference gene primers was used by the study to estimate nucleated cell counts. The method was immunoSEQ multiplex PCR; TCRdb's version includes in-frame clones alone and lacks a portion of them. V and J calls and clone size are copied from that table; D and trimming were computed from the DNA. The sample records fewer than 600,000 clones, around nine tenths being singletons. Recruits, aged about 18 to 95 years, lived in some 25 US areas. Recovered participants had two consecutive negative NP/OP PCR tests, healthcare professional clearance, or symptom resolution. V was shortened by 4 bases and J by 7 bases, with 20 bases between the two germline ends. Germline V CDR1 and CDR2: KGHSH, LQKENI. The CDR3 is made up of 16 amino acids.

V is TRBV18 and J is TRBJ2-1; TRBD1 is a possible D gene (5 bases). The TCR sequence derives from a woman aged 40 to 50 who had recovered from COVID-19. Sequencing input: PBMCs or T cells enriched from blood (not recorded which). The CDR3 reads CASSLRVGRDWNEQFF. CDR3 nucleotide sequence: TGTGCCAGCTCACTTCGCGTAGGCAGGGATTGGAATGAGCAGTTCTTC.